This TCR beta chain was documented in a study of neurological immune-mediated disorders. TCRdb processed the 5' RACE reads anew with MiXCR; each CDR3 protein has one entry. The data hold roughly 80,000 distinct CDR3 sequences, with under 20% observed a single time. The V gene's germline CDR1 is SEHNR and CDR2 FQNEAQ (reference sequence). The CDR3 extends over 14 amino acids. V was cut by 3 bases and J by 3 bases, with 12 bases left in between. This clonotype has at least ten counts. Its antigen is still unknown. Regarding the study as a whole: TCR-beta repertoires seemed private in all groups, with no expanded CDR3 amino acid sequences shared. The most TCR clonal expansion was seen in HTLV-1-associated myelopathy, whereas the least was seen in multiple sclerosis, below the level in healthy controls.

This clonotype originated in a middle-aged woman in good health. This chain uses TRBV7-9 with TRBJ2-7; weak D call: TRBD2 (5 bases). Specimen: PBMCs. The CDR3: CASSFGRGDYEQYF. CDR3 DNA: TGTGCCAGCAGCTTTGGACGGGGAGACTACGAGCAGTACTTC.